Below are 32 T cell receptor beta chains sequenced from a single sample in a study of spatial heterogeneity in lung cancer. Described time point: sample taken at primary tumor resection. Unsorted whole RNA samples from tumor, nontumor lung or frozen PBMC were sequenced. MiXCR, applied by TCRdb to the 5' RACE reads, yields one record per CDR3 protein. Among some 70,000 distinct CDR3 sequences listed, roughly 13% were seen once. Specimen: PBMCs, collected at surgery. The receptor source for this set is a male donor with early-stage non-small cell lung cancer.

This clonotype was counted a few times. In DNA form, the CDR3 reads TGCGCCAGCAGCTTGTTGAGCTCGGAGACCCAGTACTTC. It yields the protein CASSLLSSETQYF. V is TRBV5-1 and J is TRBJ2-5; D unclear. The V gene lost 1 base and the J gene lost 5 bases, with 9 bases spanning the gap. CDR1 is SGHRS, CDR2 YFSETQ, per germline. This CDR3 spans 13 amino acids.

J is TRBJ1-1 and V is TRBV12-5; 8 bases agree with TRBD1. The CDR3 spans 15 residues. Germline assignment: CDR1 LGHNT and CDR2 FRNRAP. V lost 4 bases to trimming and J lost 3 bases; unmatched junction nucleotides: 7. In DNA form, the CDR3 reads TGTGCTAGTGGTTATCCGGGACAGGCGGACACTGAAGCTTTCTTT. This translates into CASGYPGQADTEAFF. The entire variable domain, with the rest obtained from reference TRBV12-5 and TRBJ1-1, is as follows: DARVTQTPRHKVTEMGQEVTMRCQPILGHNTVFWYRQTMMQGLELLAYFRNRAPLDDSGMPKDRFSAEMPDATLATLKIQPSEPRDSAVYFCASGYPGQADTEAFFGQGTRLTVV.

The CDR3 loop is CASSRQPGRLNTEAFF. Written as DNA, the CDR3 is TGTGCCAGTAGTCGACAACCCGGACGGCTGAACACTGAAGCTTTCTTT. The chain is built from TRBV19 and TRBJ1-1; no firm D call. The germline V gene has CDR1 LNHDA and CDR2 SQIVND (reference sequence). The length of the CDR3 is 16 residues. V was trimmed by 5 bases and J by 0 bases, leaving 16 bases between them.

The CDR3 loop reads CSAGTRGADTQYF. The CDR3 DNA reads as TGCAGCGCCGGGACCCGAGGGGCAGATACGCAGTATTTT. The V call is TRBV29-1, the J call TRBJ2-3; D possibly matches TRBD1 or TRBD2 (5 bases each). Germline CDR1 is SQVTM and CDR2 is ANQGSEA. V was clipped by 7 bases and J by 4 bases, with 15 bases between them. The length of the CDR3 is 13 residues.

This CDR3 reads CAISDVGEQYF. The DNA of the CDR3 is TGTGCCATCAGTGATGTGGGCGAGCAGTACTTC. V usage is TRBV10-3 and J usage is TRBJ2-7; D remains unclear. V lost 3 bases and J lost 6, with 6 bases in between. The germline CDR1 and CDR2 sequences are ENHRY and SYGVKD. The CDR3 runs 11 residues.

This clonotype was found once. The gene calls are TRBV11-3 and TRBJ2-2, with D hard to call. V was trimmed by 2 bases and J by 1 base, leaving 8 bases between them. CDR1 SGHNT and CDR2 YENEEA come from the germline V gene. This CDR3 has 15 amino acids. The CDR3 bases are TGTGCCAGCAGCTTAAGGGAATTGAACACCGGGGAGCTGTTTTTT. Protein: CASSLRELNTGELFF.

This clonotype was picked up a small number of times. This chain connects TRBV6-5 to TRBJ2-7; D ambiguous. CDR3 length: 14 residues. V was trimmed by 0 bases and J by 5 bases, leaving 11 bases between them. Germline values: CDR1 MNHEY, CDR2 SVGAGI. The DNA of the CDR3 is TGTGCCAGCAGTTACTCGCTAGAAGGGAACGAGCAGTACTTC. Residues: CASSYSLEGNEQYF.

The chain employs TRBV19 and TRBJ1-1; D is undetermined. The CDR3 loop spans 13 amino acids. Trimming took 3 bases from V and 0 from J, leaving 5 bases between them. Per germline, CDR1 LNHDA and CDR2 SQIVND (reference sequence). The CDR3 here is CASSISLNTEAFF. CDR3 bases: TGTGCCAGTAGTATTTCTTTGAACACTGAAGCTTTCTTT.

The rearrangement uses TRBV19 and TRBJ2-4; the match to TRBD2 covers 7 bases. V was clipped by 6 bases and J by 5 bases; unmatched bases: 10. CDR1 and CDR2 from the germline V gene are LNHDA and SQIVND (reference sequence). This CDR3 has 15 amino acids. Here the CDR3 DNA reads TGTGCCAGTAGAACTCCCGGACTAGGGGAAAACATTCAGTACTTC. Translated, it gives CASRTPGLGENIQYF.

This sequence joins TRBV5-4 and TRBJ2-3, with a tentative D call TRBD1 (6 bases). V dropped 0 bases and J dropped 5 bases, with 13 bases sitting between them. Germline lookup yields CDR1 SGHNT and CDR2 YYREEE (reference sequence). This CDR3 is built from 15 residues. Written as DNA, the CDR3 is TGTGCCAGCAGCTTGGCGGCCAGGGGAGAAGATACGCAGTATTTT. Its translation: CASSLAARGEDTQYF.

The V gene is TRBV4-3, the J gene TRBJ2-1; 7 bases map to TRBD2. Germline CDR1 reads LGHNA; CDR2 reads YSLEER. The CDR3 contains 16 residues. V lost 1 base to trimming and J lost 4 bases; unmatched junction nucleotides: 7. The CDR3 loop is CASSQGYAGEYNEQFF. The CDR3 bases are TGCGCCAGCAGCCAAGGGTACGCGGGGGAATACAATGAGCAGTTCTTC.

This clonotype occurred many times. In DNA form, the CDR3 reads TGTGCCACCAGCAGAGATGGTAGCGGCTACGAGCAGTACTTC. Protein: CATSRDGSGYEQYF. This chain connects TRBV15 to TRBJ2-7, with D perhaps matching TRBD2 (6 bases). The CDR3 runs 14 residues. CDR1 and CDR2 from the germline V gene are LNHNV and YYDKDF (reference sequence). Trimming took off 0 bases at V and 3 bases at J, with 9 bases between the two ends.

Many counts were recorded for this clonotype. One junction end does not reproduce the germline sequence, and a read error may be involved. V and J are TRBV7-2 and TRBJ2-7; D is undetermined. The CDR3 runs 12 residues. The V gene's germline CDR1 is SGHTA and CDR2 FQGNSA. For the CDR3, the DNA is TGCGCCAGCAGCTTGCTCGGGTACGAGCAGTACTTC. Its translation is CASSLLGYEQYF. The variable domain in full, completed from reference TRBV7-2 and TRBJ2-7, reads GAGVSQSPSNKVTEKGKDVELRCDPISGHTALYWYRQSLGQGLEFLIYFQGNSAPDKSGLPSDRFSAERTGGSVSTLTIQRTQQEDSAVYLCASSLLGYEQYFGPGTRLTVT.

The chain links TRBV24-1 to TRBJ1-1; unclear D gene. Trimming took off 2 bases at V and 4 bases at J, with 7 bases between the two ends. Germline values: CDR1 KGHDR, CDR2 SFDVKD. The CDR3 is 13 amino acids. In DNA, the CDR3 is TGTGCCACCAGTGATTCCTTAACCACTGAAGCTTTCTTT. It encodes CATSDSLTTEAFF.

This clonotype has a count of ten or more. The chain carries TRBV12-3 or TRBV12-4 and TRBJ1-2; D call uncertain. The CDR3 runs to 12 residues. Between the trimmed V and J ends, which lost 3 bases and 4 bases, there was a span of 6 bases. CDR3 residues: CASSFSTYGYTF. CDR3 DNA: TGTGCCAGCAGTTTTAGCACCTATGGCTACACCTTC.

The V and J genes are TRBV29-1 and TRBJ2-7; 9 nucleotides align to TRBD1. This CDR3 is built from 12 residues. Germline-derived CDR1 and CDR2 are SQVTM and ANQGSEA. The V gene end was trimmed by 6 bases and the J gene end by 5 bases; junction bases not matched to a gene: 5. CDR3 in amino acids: CSVRDREDEQYF. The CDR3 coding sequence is TGCAGCGTGAGGGACAGGGAAGACGAGCAGTACTTC.

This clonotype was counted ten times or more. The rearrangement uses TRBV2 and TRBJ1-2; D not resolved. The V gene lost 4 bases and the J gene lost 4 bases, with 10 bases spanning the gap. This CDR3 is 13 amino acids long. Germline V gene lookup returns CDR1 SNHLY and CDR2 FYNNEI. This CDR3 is CASSADVVYGYTF. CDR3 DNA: TGTGCCAGCAGTGCCGATGTGGTCTATGGCTACACCTTC.

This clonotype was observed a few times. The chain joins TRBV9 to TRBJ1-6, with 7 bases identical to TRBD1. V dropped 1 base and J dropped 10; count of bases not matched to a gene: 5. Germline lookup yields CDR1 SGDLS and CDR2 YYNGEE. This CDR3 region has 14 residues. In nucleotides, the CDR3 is TGTGCCAGCAGCGTAACAGGGGCGGACTCACCCCTCCACTTT. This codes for CASSVTGADSPLHF.

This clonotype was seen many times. DNA for the CDR3: TGTGCCAGCAGCTTGACAGGGGTTGGGGCCAATGAGCAGTTCTTC. Amino acids: CASSLTGVGANEQFF. The chain carries TRBV5-6 and TRBJ2-1, with 7 bases fitting TRBD1. The CDR3 runs 15 residues. Germline values: CDR1 SGHDT, CDR2 YYEEEE. J was trimmed by 6 bases and V by 1 base; bases with no gene match: 7. The variable domain in full, completed from reference TRBV5-6 and TRBJ2-1, reads DAGVTQSPTHLIKTRGQQVTLRCSPKSGHDTVSWYQQALGQGPQFIFQYYEEEERQRGNFPDRFSGHQFPNYSSELNVNALLLGDSALYLCASSLTGVGANEQFFGPGTRLTVL.

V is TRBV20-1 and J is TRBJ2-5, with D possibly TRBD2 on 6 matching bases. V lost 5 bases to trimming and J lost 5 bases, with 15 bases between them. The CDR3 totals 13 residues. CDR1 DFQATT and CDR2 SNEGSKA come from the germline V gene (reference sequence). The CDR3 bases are TGCAGTGCTTCCCGGGGACTGGGGGAGACCCAGTACTTC. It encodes CSASRGLGETQYF.

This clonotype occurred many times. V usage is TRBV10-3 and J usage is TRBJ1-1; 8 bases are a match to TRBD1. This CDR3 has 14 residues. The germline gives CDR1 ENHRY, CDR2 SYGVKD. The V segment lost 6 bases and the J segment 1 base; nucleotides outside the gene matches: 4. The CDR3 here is CAIRSDRGNTEAFF. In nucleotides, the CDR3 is TGTGCCATCAGATCAGACAGGGGGAACACTGAAGCTTTCTTT.

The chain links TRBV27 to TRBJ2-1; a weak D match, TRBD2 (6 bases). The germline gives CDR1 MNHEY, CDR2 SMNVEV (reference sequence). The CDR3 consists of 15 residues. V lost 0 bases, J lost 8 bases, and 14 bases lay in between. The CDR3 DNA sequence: TGTGCCAGCAGTTTATCGAGGCGGGATTGGGATGAGCAGTTCTTC. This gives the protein CASSLSRRDWDEQFF.

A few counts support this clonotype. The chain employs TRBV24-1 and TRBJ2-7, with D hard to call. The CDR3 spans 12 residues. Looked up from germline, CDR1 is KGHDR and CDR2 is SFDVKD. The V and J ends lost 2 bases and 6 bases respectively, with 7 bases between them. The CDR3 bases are TGTGCCACCAGTGATTCTGGCAGCGAGCAGTACTTC. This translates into CATSDSGSEQYF.

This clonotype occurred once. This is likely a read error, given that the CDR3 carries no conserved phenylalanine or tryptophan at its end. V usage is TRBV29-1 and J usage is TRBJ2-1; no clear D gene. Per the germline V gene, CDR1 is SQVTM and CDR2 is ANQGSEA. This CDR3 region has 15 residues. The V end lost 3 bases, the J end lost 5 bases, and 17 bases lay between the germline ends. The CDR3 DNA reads TGCAGCGTTGATGGCTTCCAGATTTACGACAATGAGCAGTTCTCC. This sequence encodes CSVDGFQIYDNEQFS.

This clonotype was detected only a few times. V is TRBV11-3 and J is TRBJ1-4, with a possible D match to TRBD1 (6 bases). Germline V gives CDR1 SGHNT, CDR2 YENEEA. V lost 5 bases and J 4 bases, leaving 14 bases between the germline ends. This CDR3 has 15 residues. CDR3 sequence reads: CASSTTGTLNEKLFF. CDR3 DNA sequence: TGTGCCAGCAGCACCACAGGGACTCTTAATGAAAAACTGTTTTTT. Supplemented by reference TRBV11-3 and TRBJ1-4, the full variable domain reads EAGVVQSPRYKIIEKKQPVAFWCNPISGHNTLYWYLQNLGQGPELLIRYENEEAVDDSQLPKDRFSAERLKGVDSTLKIQPAELGDSAVYLCASSTTGTLNEKLFFGSGTQLSVL.

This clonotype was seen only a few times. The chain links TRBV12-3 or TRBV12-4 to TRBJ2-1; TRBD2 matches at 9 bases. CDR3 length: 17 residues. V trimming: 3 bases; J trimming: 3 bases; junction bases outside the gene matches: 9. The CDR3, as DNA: TGTGCCAGCAGTTTGGGGGGGCCTAGCGGGAACTACAATGAGCAGTTCTTC. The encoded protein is CASSLGGPSGNYNEQFF.

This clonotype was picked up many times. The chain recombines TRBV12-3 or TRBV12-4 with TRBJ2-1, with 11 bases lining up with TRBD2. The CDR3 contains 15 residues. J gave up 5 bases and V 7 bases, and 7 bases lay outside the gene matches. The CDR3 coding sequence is TGTGCCAGCACCCTGACTAGCGGGGTTAACAATGAGCAGTTCTTC. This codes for CASTLTSGVNNEQFF.

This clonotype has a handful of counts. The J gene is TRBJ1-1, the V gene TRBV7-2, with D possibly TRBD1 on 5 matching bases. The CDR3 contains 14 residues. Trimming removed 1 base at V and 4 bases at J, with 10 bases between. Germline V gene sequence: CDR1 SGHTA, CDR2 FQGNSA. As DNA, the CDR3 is TGTGCCAGCAGCTTAGTTCGGGGGAGCACTGAAGCTTTCTTT. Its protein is CASSLVRGSTEAFF.

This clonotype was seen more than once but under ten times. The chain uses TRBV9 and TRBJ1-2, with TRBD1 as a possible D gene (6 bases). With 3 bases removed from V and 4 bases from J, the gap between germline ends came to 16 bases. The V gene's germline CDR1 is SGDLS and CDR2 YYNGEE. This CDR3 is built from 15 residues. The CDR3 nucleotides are TGTGCCAGCAGCGCCCGCGGACAGAGAGCCTATGGCTACACCTTC. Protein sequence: CASSARGQRAYGYTF.

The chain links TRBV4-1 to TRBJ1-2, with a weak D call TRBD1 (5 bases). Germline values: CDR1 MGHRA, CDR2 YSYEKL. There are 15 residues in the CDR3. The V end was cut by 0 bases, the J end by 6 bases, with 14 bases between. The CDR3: CASSQDEQGINGYTF. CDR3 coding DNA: TGCGCCAGCAGCCAAGATGAGCAGGGTATTAATGGCTACACCTTC.

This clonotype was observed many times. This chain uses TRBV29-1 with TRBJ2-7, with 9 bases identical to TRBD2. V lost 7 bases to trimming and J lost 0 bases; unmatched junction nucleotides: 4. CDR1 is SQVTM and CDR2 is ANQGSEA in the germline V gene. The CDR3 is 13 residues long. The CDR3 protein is CSALSGSSYEQYF. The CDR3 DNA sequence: TGCAGCGCCCTTAGCGGGAGCTCCTACGAGCAGTACTTC.

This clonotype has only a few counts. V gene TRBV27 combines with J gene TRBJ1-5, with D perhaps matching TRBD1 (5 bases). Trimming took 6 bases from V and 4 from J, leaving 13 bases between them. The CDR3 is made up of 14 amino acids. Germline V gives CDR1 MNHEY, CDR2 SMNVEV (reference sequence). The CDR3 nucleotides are TGTGCCAGCAGCTCCGGGACTGAGAATCAGCCCCAGCATTTT. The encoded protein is CASSSGTENQPQHF.